This T cell receptor beta chain was sequenced in a study of blood T cell repertoires in COVID-19. Overall study: Sites across the United States, Italy and Spain contributed samples from acute and convalescent COVID-19. T cells, B-cell-depleted T cells, or PBMCs provided the cDNA or gDNA that served as material.

Seattle patients were enrolled while actively infected and followed longitudinally. Trimming removed 5 bases at V and 6 bases at J, with 19 bases between. Germline V gene sequence: CDR1 LNHNV, CDR2 YYDKDF (reference sequence). The CDR3 runs to 15 residues. Clones were sequenced by immunoSEQ multiplex PCR, and TCRdb holds only the in-frame ones, with some missing. The top ten hold roughly a tenth of the sample, which has fewer than 250,000 clones, around four fifths seen once. What was sequenced was peripheral blood. This TCR was sampled from a woman older than 75 with COVID-19, enrolled during active disease. The chain has TRBV15 and TRBJ1-2; the D gene is possibly TRBD1 (5 bases). This CDR3 reads CATSGEGSGRNGYTF. CDR3 DNA: TGTGCCACCAGCGGGGAGGGTTCAGGGAGGAATGGCTACACCTTC.